The clone carrying this T cell receptor (beta chain) was seen a handful of times. Its target is not known. Alongside a J-beta primer mix, a sample-barcoded 5' primer served in a second PCR lasting roughly 7 to 11 cycles. Each cDNA molecule was tagged by a template-switch adaptor with 12 random nucleotides. TCRdb reanalysed the 5' RACE reads using MiXCR and keeps one entry per CDR3 protein. The sample holds 850,000 to 1,000,000 distinct CDR3 sequences, 51% seen once. This record comes from a study of blood T cells in healthy people across ages. The CDR3 length is 13 residues. Trimming removed 5 bases from V and 0 bases from J, with 7 bases in between. Germline lookup yields CDR1 SGHVS and CDR2 FNYEAQ. The draw of peripheral blood yielded approximately 10 milliliters from each donor. Findings and limits, study-wide: The study found more naive CD4+ cells and higher diversity in long-lived than aged donors. Age brought a roughly linear fall in TCR beta diversity measured per million T cells.

The TCR sequence derives from an older woman in good health. The V gene is TRBV7-6, the J gene TRBJ2-5; the D gene is possibly TRBD2 (5 bases). Material for sequencing was blood. This CDR3 is CASSPEDQETQYF. CDR3 DNA: TGTGCCAGCAGCCCGGAGGACCAAGAGACCCAGTACTTC. Complete variable domain (other parts from reference TRBV7-6 and TRBJ2-5): GAGVSQSPRYKVTKRGQDVALRCDPISGHVSLYWYRQALGQGPEFLTYFNYEAQQDKSGLPNDRFSAERPEGSISTLTIQRTEQRDSAMYRCASSPEDQETQYFGPGTRLLVL.